This entry is about one TCR beta chain. This clone came up once. The antigen it recognizes is unknown. The input lacks base qualities; no much larger clone sits a single base away. This sample is drawn from a study of control samples from healthy donors and cancer patients (dated by TCRdb to the early 2020s). Library method: the immunoSEQ multiplex PCR assay. In its TCRdb copy, this immuneACCESS table keeps in-frame sequences only and misses some clones. Where compared with another copy, unresolved V genes explain less than half of these, and the others have no known cause. This sample comprises roughly 80,000 clones, approximately 91% of them detected only once. The top ten hold around 6% of the sample. CDR1 and CDR2 were assigned from the germline V gene as SGHDN and FVKESK. The CDR3 runs 12 amino acids, cysteine and phenylalanine included. Left in the record is the CDR3 DNA by itself, 36 bases read in frame from the first base. Trimming costs V 3 bases and J 6 bases, and their ends lie 9 bases apart.

The sequence joins TRBV14 to TRBJ2-7; a weak D assignment points to TRBD2 (5 bases agree). The material sequenced was blood. The sequence was obtained from a woman between 50 and 59 years old in good health. The CDR3 amino acid sequence is: CASSHHTSEQYF. The DNA is TGTGCCAGCAGCCACCACACTAGCGAGCAGTACTTC.